Presented here are 13 T cell receptor beta chains from one specimen sequenced in a study of blood T cell repertoires in COVID-19. Assay used: immunoSEQ multiplex PCR; TCRdb lists only in-frame clones, some missing. Among 71,000 or so clones, about 79% were seen once, and the ten largest hold over 25%. The material sequenced was peripheral blood. The receptors derive from a man aged 70 or older with acute or convalescent COVID-19.

This chain uses TRBV5-4 with TRBJ2-3, with a weak D call TRBD2 (6 bases). The V gene's germline CDR1 is SGHNT and CDR2 YYREEE (reference sequence). CDR3 size: 16 residues. Trimming pared 2 bases from V and 0 bases from J, leaving 13 bases between. The CDR3 spells CASSFRLGGSTDTQYF. The CDR3 nucleotides read TGTGCCAGCAGCTTCCGACTAGGAGGTAGCACAGATACGCAGTATTTT.

The V call is TRBV9, the J call TRBJ1-5; 7 positions agree with TRBD1. CDR1 SGDLS and CDR2 YYNGEE come from the germline V gene. V was clipped by 6 bases and J by 5 bases; unmatched bases: 11. The CDR3 length is 15 residues. CDR3 in amino acids: CASKDRPLGHQPQHF. The CDR3 coding sequence is TGTGCCAGCAAGGACAGGCCCCTTGGGCATCAGCCCCAGCATTTT.

The rearrangement links TRBV6-1 to TRBJ1-4; TRBD1 matches 8 bases. Unmatched junction bases numbered 2, after V lost 3 bases and J lost 5 bases. The CDR3 runs 14 residues. Germline V gives CDR1 MNHNS, CDR2 SASEGT. CDR3 region: CASSDRTGNEKLFF. DNA of the CDR3: TGTGCCAGCAGTGACCGGACAGGGAATGAAAAACTGTTTTTT.

The chain couples TRBV5-1 to TRBJ2-7; TRBD2 aligns across 12 bases. CDR3 length: 15 residues. The germline CDR1 and CDR2 sequences are SGHRS and YFSETQ. V gave up 0 bases and J gave up 5 bases; unmatched junction bases: 3. CDR3 nucleotides: TGCGCCAGCAGCTTGGCTCTAGCGGGAGGGAACGAGCAGTACTTC. Amino acid sequence: CASSLALAGGNEQYF. The variable domain in full, with the rest retrieved from reference TRBV5-1 and TRBJ2-7, is KAGVTQTPRYLIKTRGQQVTLSCSPISGHRSVSWYQQTPGQGLQFLFEYFSETQRNKGNFPGRFSGRQFSNSRSEMNVSTLELGDSALYLCASSLALAGGNEQYFGPGTRLTVT.

The chain links TRBV9 to TRBJ2-5, with 11 bases that match TRBD1. Germline V gives CDR1 SGDLS, CDR2 YYNGEE. The CDR3 consists of 17 residues. V shed 0 bases, J shed 1 base, and the junction held 5 bases outside the gene matches. CDR3 residues: CASSVGAGTGGQETQYF. CDR3 bases: TGTGCCAGCAGCGTAGGGGCCGGGACAGGGGGCCAAGAGACCCAGTACTTC.

This chain joins TRBV4-3 and TRBJ2-5; TRBD1 might be the D (6 bases). The V gene's germline CDR1 is LGHNA and CDR2 YSLEER. V gave up 0 bases and J gave up 3 bases, with 11 bases separating them. There are 15 residues in the CDR3. The CDR3, as DNA: TGCGCCAGCAGCCAAGATCAGGCAGGGGAAGAGACCCAGTACTTC. The encoded protein is CASSQDQAGEETQYF.

The CDR3 DNA is TGTGCCAGCAGCTTAGAGGTGTTCGGGGAGACCCAGTACTTC. It specifies CASSLEVFGETQYF. J is TRBJ2-5 and V is TRBV7-9; D ambiguous. The germline V and J ends were trimmed by 1 base and 5 bases, with 11 bases remaining between them. In germline, CDR1 is SEHNR, CDR2 FQNEAQ (reference sequence). The CDR3 runs 14 residues.

V gene TRBV14 combines with J gene TRBJ2-5; TRBD2 aligns across 12 bases. J was trimmed by 0 bases and V by 4 bases; bases with no gene match: 6. The length of the CDR3 is 17 residues. Germline assignment: CDR1 SGHDN and CDR2 FVKESK. CDR3 sequence reads: CASSPLAGGMYQETQYF. The CDR3 DNA follows: TGTGCCAGCAGCCCCCTAGCGGGAGGGATGTACCAAGAGACCCAGTACTTC.

This chain joins TRBV7-9 and TRBJ1-4; 9 bases align to TRBD1. Germline V gene data show CDR1 as SEHNR and CDR2 as FQNEAQ (reference sequence). This CDR3 spans 17 amino acids. V lost 7 bases to trimming and J lost 6 bases; unmatched junction nucleotides: 15. CDR3 in amino acids: CASNGYGQQGADEKLFF. DNA for the CDR3: TGTGCCAGCAACGGATATGGACAACAGGGGGCCGATGAAAAACTGTTTTTT.

This clone was detected a few times. The V and J genes are TRBV6-5 and TRBJ1-3, with D unresolved. With 8 bases removed from V and 2 bases from J, the gap between germline ends came to 13 bases. The V gene's germline CDR1 is MNHEY and CDR2 SVGAGI. The CDR3 spans 14 residues. CDR3 nucleotides: TGTGCCAGCCGTCCCTACGGGACTGGAAACACCATATATTTT. This codes for CASRPYGTGNTIYF.

The chain couples TRBV7-9 to TRBJ2-5, with TRBD1 matching 7 bases. The CDR3 consists of 13 residues. Trimming at V came to 8 bases and at J to 3 bases, leaving 6 bases not matched to a gene. CDR1 is SEHNR and CDR2 is FQNEAQ in the germline V gene (reference sequence). DNA for the CDR3: TGTGCCAGCTACTCTACAGGGGAAGAGACCCAGTACTTC. Its protein is CASYSTGEETQYF.

The DNA for the CDR3 is TGCGCCAGCAGCTTCCGACAGGTGCGCTCCTACAATGAGCAGTTCTTC. It specifies CASSFRQVRSYNEQFF. J is TRBJ2-1 and V is TRBV5-1, with a possible D match to TRBD1 (6 bases). Germline V gene lookup returns CDR1 SGHRS and CDR2 YFSETQ. With 2 bases removed from V and 0 bases from J, the gap between germline ends came to 12 bases. The length of the CDR3 is 16 residues.

The rearrangement links TRBV19 to TRBJ1-2; a weak D match, TRBD1 (5 bases). From germline, CDR1 is LNHDA and CDR2 SQIVND (reference sequence). This CDR3 is 15 amino acids long. Trimming took 4 bases from V and 6 from J, leaving 18 bases between them. CDR3: CASSTLPRGNHGYTF. The CDR3 DNA is TGTGCCAGTAGTACCCTTCCTCGGGGGAATCATGGCTACACCTTC.